These T cell receptor beta chains were read from a single sample in a study of OX40 agonist ivuxolimab in advanced cancers. Here immunoSEQ multiplex PCR was the method, and the copy in TCRdb shows in-frame clones only, minus some. The sample records around 53,000 clones, 80% to 85% being singletons. The sample consisted of CD4+ or CD8+ T cells sorted from blood, taken in a trial of the OX40 agonist ivuxolimab. The receptor set was obtained from an adult with an advanced solid tumor such as melanoma, head and neck, liver or kidney cancer. Both conserved end residues are part of each CDR3. Each record gives: V gene, J gene, clone size, D gene, CDR3 DNA, CDR3 protein. A D gene is named only where the DNA matches it firmly. Clone size is stated in some rows and not others, as once, few, many or a class when expanded.

>TRBV19|TRBJ1-2|few|NA
TGTGCCAGTAGTATAGGTCAGGAATGGCTCTATGGCTACACCTTC
CASSIGQEWLYGYTF
>TRBV4-3|TRBJ1-6|NA|NA
TGCGCCAGCAGCCAAGTACCCGGGGTGGATAATTCACCCCTCCACTTT
CASSQVPGVDNSPLHF
>TRBV27|TRBJ2-6|NA|NA
TGTGCCAGCAGCTACCAGGGAGATGGGGCCAACGTCCTGACTTTC
CASSYQGDGANVLTF
>TRBV28|TRBJ2-1|NA|NA
TGTGCCAGCATTTCCGGGGACGCGGATTACAATGAGCAGTTCTTC
CASISGDADYNEQFF
>TRBV5-1|TRBJ1-5|NA|NA
TGCGCCAGCAGCCGAACAGGGACCACAGATAGCAATCAGCCCCAGCATTTT
CASSRTGTTDSNQPQHF
>TRBV6-5|TRBJ1-5|NA|NA
TGTGCCAGCAGTTACTCCCTCAGGCAGCCCCAGCATTTT
CASSYSLRQPQHF
>TRBV6-1|TRBJ1-5|NA|TRBD1
TGTGCCAGCAGTGACAGACAGGGAGTGGGACAGCCCCAGCATTTT
CASSDRQGVGQPQHF
>TRBV2|TRBJ2-1|NA|NA
TGTGCCAGCCTGCCGGGACAAACCTTCAATGAGCAGTTCTTC
CASLPGQTFNEQFF
>TRBV7-6|TRBJ2-5|NA|NA
TGTGCCAGCAGCGCTAGGCGGGAGACCCAGTACTTC
CASSARRETQYF
>TRBV7-6|TRBJ1-1|NA|NA
TGTGCCAGCAGCCCCGGGGGCGCGGGGAACACTGAAGCTTTCTTT
CASSPGGAGNTEAFF
>TRBV29-1|TRBJ2-3|NA|NA
TGCAGCGAGGGCGTTAGCACAGATACGCAGTATTTT
CSEGVSTDTQYF
>TRBV27|TRBJ2-5|NA|TRBD1
TGTGCCAGCAGCTCTAGGGGGCAGGGCCCCCAAGAGACCCAGTACTTC
CASSSRGQGPQETQYF
>TRBV15|TRBJ1-2|NA|NA
TGTGCCACCAGCAGAGACCTCGGGTATGGCTACACCTTC
CATSRDLGYGYTF